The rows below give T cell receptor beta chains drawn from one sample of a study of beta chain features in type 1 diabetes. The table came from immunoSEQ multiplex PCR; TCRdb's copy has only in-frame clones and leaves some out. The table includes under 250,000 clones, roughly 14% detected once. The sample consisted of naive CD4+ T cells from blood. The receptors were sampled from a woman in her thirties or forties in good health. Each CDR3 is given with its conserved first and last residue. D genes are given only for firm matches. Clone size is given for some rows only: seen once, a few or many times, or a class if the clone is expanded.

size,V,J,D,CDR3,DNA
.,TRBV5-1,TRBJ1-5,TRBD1,CASSSQGQGASNQPQHF,TGCGCCAGCAGCTCACAGGGACAGGGGGCTAGCAATCAGCCCCAGCATTTT
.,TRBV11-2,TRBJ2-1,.,CASSLDRTHYNEQFF,TGTGCCAGCAGCTTAGACAGAACACACTACAATGAGCAGTTCTTC
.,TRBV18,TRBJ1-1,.,CASSPVEHPNTEAFF,TGTGCCAGCTCACCAGTGGAGCACCCGAACACTGAAGCTTTCTTT
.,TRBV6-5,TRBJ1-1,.,CATALLANTEAFF,TGTGCCACCGCCTTGCTGGCGAACACTGAAGCTTTCTTT
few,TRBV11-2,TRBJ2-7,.,CASSITGFNEQYF,TGTGCCAGCAGCATTACAGGTTTCAACGAGCAGTACTTC
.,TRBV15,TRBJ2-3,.,CATSREGGRGTDTQYF,TGTGCCACCAGCAGAGAAGGCGGAAGGGGGACAGATACGCAGTATTTT
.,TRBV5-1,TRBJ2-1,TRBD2,CASSFIGTSGGYEQFF,TGCGCCAGCAGCTTCATCGGGACTAGCGGGGGCTATGAGCAGTTCTTC
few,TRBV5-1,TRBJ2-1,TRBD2,CASSGGTSGGAYNEQFF,TGCGCCAGCAGCGGCGGGACTAGCGGGGGTGCCTACAATGAGCAGTTCTTC
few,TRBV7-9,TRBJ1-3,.,CASSLALGHLTGNTIYF,TGTGCCAGCAGCTTAGCTCTCGGACATCTCACTGGAAACACCATATATTTT
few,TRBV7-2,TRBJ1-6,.,CASSLGAGNNSPLHF,TGTGCCAGCAGCTTAGGTGCAGGAAATAATTCACCCCTCCACTTT
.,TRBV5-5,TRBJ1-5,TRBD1,CASSLRGTGSNQPQHF,TGTGCCAGCAGCTTGAGGGGGACAGGGAGTAATCAGCCCCAGCATTTT
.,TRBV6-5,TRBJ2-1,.,CASSYSWGDNEQFF,TGTGCCAGCAGTTACTCTTGGGGGGACAATGAGCAGTTCTTC
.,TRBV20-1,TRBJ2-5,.,CSARDRGAQYF,TGCAGTGCTAGAGATCGCGGGGCCCAGTACTTC
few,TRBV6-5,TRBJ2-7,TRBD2,CASRREGWYEQYF,TGTGCCAGCAGGAGGGAGGGGTGGTACGAGCAGTACTTC
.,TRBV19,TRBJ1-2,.,CASSKQPYGYTF,TGTGCCAGTAGTAAACAGCCATATGGCTACACCTTC
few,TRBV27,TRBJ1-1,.,CASSLQGLFTEAFF,TGTGCCAGCAGTTTGCAGGGCCTTTTCACTGAAGCTTTCTTT
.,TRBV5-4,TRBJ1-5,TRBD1,CASSNGDRGRDQPQHF,TGTGCCAGCAGCAATGGCGACAGGGGGCGCGATCAGCCCCAGCATTTT
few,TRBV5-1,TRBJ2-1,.,CASSPEAGSYNEQFF,TGCGCCAGCAGCCCGGAGGCAGGCTCCTACAATGAGCAGTTCTTC
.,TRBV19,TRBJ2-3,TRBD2,CASRVLGTSGGAKDTQYF,TGTGCCAGTAGAGTTCTCGGGACTAGCGGGGGGGCTAAAGATACGCAGTATTTT
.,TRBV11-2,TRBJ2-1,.,CASSLLNEQFF,TGTGCCAGCAGCTTACTTAATGAGCAGTTCTTC
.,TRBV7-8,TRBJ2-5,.,CASTLKGPRETQYF,TGTGCCAGCACCCTAAAGGGGCCGCGAGAGACCCAGTACTTC
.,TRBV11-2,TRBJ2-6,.,CASTLLGSGANVLTF,TGTGCCAGCACTCTTCTCGGCTCTGGGGCCAACGTCCTGACTTTC
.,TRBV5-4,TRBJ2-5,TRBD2,CASSTSGGLQETQYF,TGTGCCAGCAGCACTAGCGGGGGCCTACAAGAGACCCAGTACTTC